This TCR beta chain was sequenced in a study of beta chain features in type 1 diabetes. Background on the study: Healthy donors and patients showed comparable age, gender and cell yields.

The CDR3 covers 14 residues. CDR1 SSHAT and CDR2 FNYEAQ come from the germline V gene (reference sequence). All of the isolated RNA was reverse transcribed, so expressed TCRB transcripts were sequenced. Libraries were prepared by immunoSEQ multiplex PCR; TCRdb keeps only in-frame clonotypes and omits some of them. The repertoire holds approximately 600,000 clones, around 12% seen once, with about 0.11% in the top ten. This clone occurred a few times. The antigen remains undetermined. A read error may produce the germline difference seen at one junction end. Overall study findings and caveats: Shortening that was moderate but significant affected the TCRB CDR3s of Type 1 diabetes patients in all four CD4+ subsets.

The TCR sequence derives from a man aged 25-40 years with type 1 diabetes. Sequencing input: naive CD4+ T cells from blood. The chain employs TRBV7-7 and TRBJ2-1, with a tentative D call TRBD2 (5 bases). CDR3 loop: CASSLGGPNNEQFF. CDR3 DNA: TGTGCTAGCAGCTTAGGAGGCCCGAACAATGAGCAGTTCTTC.